These 25 T cell receptor beta chains originate from one sample sequenced in a study of T cell repertoires in cytomegalovirus infection. TCRdb re-called the reads with MiXCR, one entry per CDR3 protein. Among fewer than 550,000 distinct CDR3 sequences, around a quarter were seen once, and the ten largest hold less than 15%. Sequenced sample: PBMCs. These receptors were collected from a human donor in good health (CMV status not recorded). Some clones in this sample may be carry-over from other donors' samples.

In this sample, this clonotype turned up a few times. V gene TRBV12-3 or TRBV12-4 combines with J gene TRBJ1-2, with 9 bases fitting TRBD1. J was trimmed by 5 bases and V by 8 bases; bases with no gene match: 3. This CDR3 has 12 amino acids. The CDR3 spells CASGGQGYGYTF. CDR3 in DNA: TGTGCCAGCGGTGGACAGGGGTATGGCTACACCTTC.

This clonotype has a handful of counts. The chain combines TRBV6-2 or TRBV6-3 with TRBJ2-1; D is unclear. Germline V gives CDR1 MNHEY, CDR2 SVGEGT. V gave up 7 bases and J gave up 4 bases, with 11 bases separating them. CDR3 length: 13 residues. The CDR3 nucleotides are TGTGCCAGCAATAAAGACGGATACAATGAGCAGTTCTTC. This gives the protein CASNKDGYNEQFF.

This clonotype was seen a handful of times. The chain links TRBV7-2 to TRBJ1-5; D perhaps matches TRBD1 (6 bases). The CDR3 is made up of 15 amino acids. Germline V gene data show CDR1 as SGHTA and CDR2 as FQGNSA. V dropped 1 base and J dropped 4 bases, with 11 bases sitting between them. CDR3 DNA sequence: TGTGCCAGCAGCTTAGAGACAGGAGGGAATCAGCCCCAGCATTTT. This gives the protein CASSLETGGNQPQHF.

This clonotype was observed a few times. The chain employs TRBV5-4 and TRBJ2-1, with 11 bases matching TRBD2. V gave up 4 bases and J gave up 6 bases; unmatched junction bases: 3. The CDR3 totals 14 residues. Germline V gene sequence: CDR1 SGHNT, CDR2 YYREEE (reference sequence). CDR3 protein: CASSRGLAVNEQFF. Here the CDR3 DNA reads TGTGCCAGCAGCCGGGGACTAGCGGTCAATGAGCAGTTCTTC.

This clonotype was counted many times. The chain carries TRBV28 and TRBJ2-5; 10 bases fit TRBD2. This CDR3 comprises 15 residues. The V segment lost 4 bases and the J segment 5 bases; nucleotides outside the gene matches: 7. Looked up from germline, CDR1 is MDHEN and CDR2 is SYDVKM. DNA of the CDR3: TGTGCCAGCAGTTCACTCTTAGCGGGAGGTGAGACCCAGTACTTC. Encoded protein: CASSSLLAGGETQYF.

The chain combines TRBV19 with TRBJ1-5; TRBD1 might be the D (6 bases). CDR3 length: 16 residues. Trimming shortened V by 7 bases and J by 7 bases, and 23 bases separated the two germline ends. Germline V gene sequence: CDR1 LNHDA, CDR2 SQIVND (reference sequence). CDR3 region: CASTIYYRAKSQPQHF. Written as DNA, the CDR3 is TGTGCCAGTACCATATACTACAGGGCTAAGAGCCAGCCCCAGCATTTT.

This clonotype showed up just a few times. The rearrangement uses TRBV11-2 and TRBJ2-1; 10 bases fit TRBD2. Germline values: CDR1 SGHAT, CDR2 FQNNGV. With 5 bases clipped from V and 6 bases from J, the junction kept 7 bases outside the gene matches. CDR3 length: 15 amino acids. The CDR3 region is CASSILAGNPNEQFF. For the CDR3, the DNA is TGTGCCAGCAGCATACTAGCGGGAAATCCCAATGAGCAGTTCTTC.

In its sample, this clonotype was seen a few times. J is TRBJ2-1 and V is TRBV11-1, with D tentatively TRBD1 (6 bases). V shed 0 bases and J shed 10 bases, with 10 bases lying between them. The V gene's germline CDR1 is SGHAT and CDR2 FQDESV (reference sequence). The CDR3 totals 13 residues. This chain's CDR3 is CASSLARTEEQFF. The CDR3 nucleotides are TGTGCCAGCAGCTTAGCGCGGACAGAGGAGCAGTTCTTC.

Many counts were recorded for this clonotype. The chain employs TRBV11-2 and TRBJ1-2; D may be TRBD1 (5 bases). V gave up 5 bases and J gave up 1 base, with 8 bases separating them. Germline lookup yields CDR1 SGHAT and CDR2 FQNNGV. The CDR3 sequence is 13 residues long. The CDR3 sequence is CASSMTVNYGYTF. In DNA, the CDR3 is TGTGCCAGCAGCATGACAGTTAACTATGGCTACACCTTC.

This clonotype turned up a few times. The rearrangement links TRBV7-9 to TRBJ2-2; possibly TRBD2 for D (5 bases). This CDR3 spans 14 amino acids. From germline, CDR1 is SEHNR and CDR2 FQNEAQ (reference sequence). The ends were cut back, 4 bases at V and 1 base at J, with 7 bases in the middle. The CDR3 DNA reads as TGTGCCAGCAGCTGGAGCGGGAACACCGGGGAGCTGTTTTTT. This gives the protein CASSWSGNTGELFF. Supplemented by reference TRBV7-9 and TRBJ2-2, the full variable domain reads DTGVSQNPRHKITKRGQNVTFRCDPISEHNRLYWYRQTLGQGPEFLTYFQNEAQLEKSRLLSDRFSAERPKGSFSTLEIQRTEQGDSAMYLCASSWSGNTGELFFGEGSRLTVL.

This clonotype was seen many times. The chain is built from TRBV7-2 and TRBJ1-3; D perhaps matches TRBD1 (6 bases). Trimming cost V 3 bases and J 2 bases, with 14 bases left between them. The CDR3 runs 16 residues. The germline V gene encodes CDR1 SGHTA and CDR2 FQGNSA. The CDR3 coding sequence is TGTGCCAGCAGCTTGACCGGGGGCGCGCCTGGAAACACCATATATTTT. Amino acids: CASSLTGGAPGNTIYF.

Concerning this clonotype: Being one base from a much bigger clone, this may be a read error. This chain connects TRBV7-2 to TRBJ2-5; 9 bases match TRBD2. CDR3 size: 17 residues. The germline gives CDR1 SGHTA, CDR2 FQGNSA. CDR3 in amino acids: CVSSLFAAGGVQETQYF. The CDR3 DNA is TGTGTCAGCAGCTTATTTGCGGCGGGAGGGGTCCAAGAGACCCAGTACTTC.

This clonotype was counted between two and nine times. The V and J genes are TRBV2 and TRBJ1-1, with 8 positions matching TRBD1. The germline gives CDR1 SNHLY, CDR2 FYNNEI. The CDR3 has 13 amino acids. The ends lost 7 bases at V and 4 bases at J; junction bases unmatched: 5. The CDR3 nucleotides read TGTGCCAGCACTTCGGACAGGGTCACTGAAGCTTTCTTT. It yields the protein CASTSDRVTEAFF.

This clonotype was seen more than once but under ten times. The chain employs TRBV7-2 and TRBJ1-1; 7 positions agree with TRBD1. Germline V gene sequence: CDR1 SGHTA, CDR2 FQGNSA. This CDR3 is built from 13 residues. V lost 7 bases and J lost 7; bases outside the gene matches: 9. The CDR3 sequence is CASTRRGGSEAFF. CDR3 bases: TGTGCCAGCACCCGCAGAGGGGGCAGTGAAGCTTTCTTT. Using reference TRBV7-2 and TRBJ1-1 for the parts outside the CDR3, the full variable domain is GAGVSQSPSNKVTEKGKDVELRCDPISGHTALYWYRQSLGQGLEFLIYFQGNSAPDKSGLPSDRFSAERTGGSVSTLTIQRTQQEDSAVYLCASTRRGGSEAFFGQGTRLTVV.

This clonotype was picked up a small number of times. The chain joins TRBV6-4 to TRBJ2-3; possibly TRBD2 for D (5 bases). V gave up 2 bases and J gave up 1 base, with 10 bases separating them. In germline, CDR1 is MRHNA, CDR2 SNTAGT. The CDR3 consists of 15 residues. The CDR3 DNA reads as TGTGCCAGCAGTGACGAGGTCGGGGGCACAGATACGCAGTATTTT. Its translation is CASSDEVGGTDTQYF.

This clonotype has a handful of counts. The chain combines TRBV6-6 with TRBJ1-2; a possible D gene is TRBD1 (5 bases). The CDR3 runs to 14 residues. The germline CDR1 and CDR2 sequences are MNHNY and SVGAGI (reference sequence). Trimming shortened V by 6 bases and J by 7 bases, and 18 bases separated the two germline ends. In DNA, the CDR3 is TGTGCCAGCAGCTACGGAGGGGCGAACAGTGGCTACACCTTC. The encoded protein is CASSYGGANSGYTF.

The chain has TRBV29-1 and TRBJ2-2; possibly TRBD2 for D (6 bases). Germline V gives CDR1 SQVTM, CDR2 ANQGSEA. V was shortened by 4 bases and J by 0 bases, with 15 bases between the two germline ends. There are 16 residues in the CDR3. CDR3 loop: CSVGGQGGSNTGELFF. For the CDR3, the DNA is TGCAGCGTTGGAGGGCAGGGAGGCTCGAACACCGGGGAGCTGTTTTTT.

In the case of this clonotype: With a far larger clone one base away, a read error is the likely cause. The rearrangement links TRBV7-2 to TRBJ1-1; D is ambiguous. This CDR3 comprises 13 residues. CDR1 is SGHTA and CDR2 is FQGNSA in the germline V gene. CDR3 residues: CASSLLGNTEASF. The DNA of the CDR3 is TGTGCCAGCAGCTTATTAGGGAACACTGAAGCTTCCTTT.

This clonotype showed up many times. The CDR3 bases are TGTGCCAGCAGCCCCAGTGCTAGCGGGAGGGGTAGGGAGACCCAGTACTTC. It encodes CASSPSASGRGRETQYF. The J gene is TRBJ2-5, the V gene TRBV7-6; 12 bases align to TRBD2. The V and J ends lost 5 bases and 5 bases, in that order; junction bases with no gene match: 12. The CDR3 extends over 17 amino acids. Germline CDR1 SGHVS, CDR2 FNYEAQ.

The chain joins TRBV6-5 to TRBJ1-5, with D unresolved. V lost 6 bases to trimming and J lost 1 base, with 13 bases between them. This CDR3 has 15 amino acids. Per germline, CDR1 MNHEY and CDR2 SVGAGI. The CDR3 is CASRSRTGSNQPQHF. The CDR3 bases are TGTGCCAGCAGGTCTCGGACTGGAAGCAATCAGCCCCAGCATTTT.

The chain has TRBV12-3 or TRBV12-4 and TRBJ2-1, with D possibly TRBD2 on 6 matching bases. The CDR3 runs 13 residues. Trimming took off 5 bases at V and 11 bases at J, with 16 bases between the two ends. The CDR3 region is CASSPGGSRKQFF. CDR3 coding DNA: TGTGCCAGCAGTCCAGGAGGGTCACGTAAGCAGTTCTTC.

There are many counts of this clonotype. The rearrangement joins TRBV7-6 to TRBJ2-7, with TRBD2 matching 7 bases. The CDR3 totals 14 residues. J lost 6 bases, V lost 4 bases, and 9 bases had no gene match. Germline values: CDR1 SGHVS, CDR2 FNYEAQ. CDR3 nucleotides: TGTGCCAGCAGCTCCCCCGGCGGGAGACGCGAGCAGTACTTC. This gives the protein CASSSPGGRREQYF.

V gene TRBV20-1 combines with J gene TRBJ1-1; D call uncertain. The V end lost 5 bases, the J end lost 6 bases, and 16 bases lay between the germline ends. Germline loops: CDR1 DFQATT, CDR2 SNEGSKA (reference sequence). This CDR3 has 13 amino acids. This chain's CDR3 is CSASKPEDAEAFF. Written as DNA, the CDR3 is TGCAGTGCTTCTAAACCGGAGGACGCTGAAGCTTTCTTT.

This clonotype was found many times. The chain combines TRBV7-2 with TRBJ1-4; tentative D call: TRBD1 (6 bases). The CDR3 runs 15 residues. Germline CDR1 and CDR2: SGHTA and FQGNSA. Trimming shortened V by 1 base and J by 5 bases, and 11 bases separated the two germline ends. The CDR3 DNA sequence: TGTGCCAGCAGCTTAGTGGGACAAGTAAATGAAAAACTGTTTTTT. Protein sequence: CASSLVGQVNEKLFF.

This clonotype was detected many times. V is TRBV7-8 and J is TRBJ2-1, with 11 bases identical to TRBD2. CDR1 and CDR2 from the germline V gene are SGHVS and FQNEAQ. Trimming took 1 base from V and 12 from J; bases not matched to a gene: 8. The CDR3 extends over 15 amino acids. The CDR3 here is CASSLGGSGRAGQFF. The DNA of the CDR3 is TGTGCCAGCAGCTTAGGGGGTAGCGGGAGGGCCGGGCAGTTCTTC.